The next 18 T cell receptor beta chains were all read from a single sample in a study of CD4 T cells in relation to SARS-CoV-2 and coronaviruses. The antigens these receptors bind are not known. Before the COVID-19 pandemic, during about 2010-2018, CD4+ T cells were taken from unexposed donors. CD4+ T cells were isolated from the cells after 10 days of culture. The assay was immunoSEQ multiplex PCR, and TCRdb's table has in-frame clones only and misses some. The sample gives 25,000 to 35,000 clones, approximately 75% of which show up once; more than 9% is in the top ten. Sequencing input: CD4+ T cells from PBMCs, cultured in vitro. Receptors were obtained from a human donor in good health.

The chain recombines TRBV4-1 with TRBJ2-7, with TRBD2 identical over 8 bases. This CDR3 is 15 amino acids long. Germline-derived CDR1 and CDR2 are MGHRA and YSYEKL. V gave up 1 base and J gave up 2 bases; unmatched junction bases: 4. As DNA, the CDR3 is TGCGCCAGCAGCCAAGGGGGTAGCGGGGCCTACGAGCAGTACTTC. Its protein is CASSQGGSGAYEQYF.

The rearrangement uses TRBV5-1 and TRBJ1-6; the D is unclear. The V and J ends lost 0 bases and 7 bases respectively, with 14 bases between them. The CDR3 spans 16 residues. Germline V CDR1 and CDR2: SGHRS, YFSETQ. CDR3 protein: CASSLDPGIGNSPLHF. The CDR3 bases are TGCGCCAGCAGCTTGGACCCGGGGATTGGAAATTCACCCCTCCACTTT.

This clone was found a few times. This sequence joins TRBV5-1 and TRBJ2-7, with D perhaps TRBD1 (5 bases). The CDR3 covers 14 residues. CDR1 SGHRS and CDR2 YFSETQ come from the germline V gene. Trimming shortened V by 2 bases and J by 6 bases, and 15 bases separated the two germline ends. This CDR3 is CASSLTQGWGEQYF. CDR3 in DNA: TGCGCCAGCAGCTTAACTCAGGGTTGGGGCGAGCAGTACTTC.

CDR3 DNA: TGTGCCAGCAGCTTAGCGCAGGAGACCTATAATTCACCCCTCCACTTT. Residues: CASSLAQETYNSPLHF. The chain combines TRBV11-2 with TRBJ1-6; D is undetermined. The CDR3 has 16 amino acids. Germline V CDR1 and CDR2: SGHAT, FQNNGV. Trimming removed 1 base at V and 2 bases at J, with 9 bases between.

The V call is TRBV7-3, the J call TRBJ2-7; TRBD2 matches 7 bases. With 4 bases clipped from V and 8 bases from J, the junction kept 5 bases outside the gene matches. CDR3 length equals 12 residues. CDR1 is SGHTA and CDR2 is FQGTGA in the germline V gene. The CDR3, as DNA: TGTGCCAGCAGCTCTACCGGGGGGAAGCAGTACTTC. Translating gives CASSSTGGKQYF.

The rearrangement links TRBV5-4 to TRBJ2-2; 8 bases agree with TRBD1. The CDR3 covers 14 residues. Per germline, CDR1 SGHNT and CDR2 YYREEE (reference sequence). The V and J ends lost 4 bases and 7 bases, in that order; junction bases with no gene match: 6. DNA for the CDR3: TGTGCCAGCAGCAATCAGGGGGCGGTCGGGGAGCTGTTTTTT. Amino acids: CASSNQGAVGELFF.

V gene TRBV5-1 combines with J gene TRBJ2-3, with D possibly TRBD2 on 6 matching bases. The V and J ends lost 3 bases and 3 bases respectively, with 23 bases between them. This CDR3 region has 18 residues. From germline, CDR1 is SGHRS and CDR2 YFSETQ. The CDR3 sequence is CASSWGVGLGRVTDTQYF. The CDR3 DNA reads TGCGCCAGCAGCTGGGGGGTAGGCCTAGGTAGGGTGACAGATACGCAGTATTTT.

The V and J genes are TRBV3-1 (or the pseudogene TRBV3-2) and TRBJ1-2; 7 nucleotides line up with TRBD1. Trimming took 0 bases from V and 7 from J; bases not matched to a gene: 2. The germline V gene encodes CDR1 LGHDT and CDR2 YNNKEL (reference sequence). The CDR3 has 13 residues. The DNA of the CDR3 is TGTGCCAGCAGCCAAGAGCAGGGGGGTGGCTACACCTTC. Its translation: CASSQEQGGGYTF.

The rearrangement joins TRBV2 to TRBJ1-5; 10 nucleotides agree with TRBD1. The CDR3 loop spans 15 amino acids. Germline V lookup: CDR1 SNHLY, CDR2 FYNNEI. J gave up 3 bases and V 6 bases, and 5 bases lay outside the gene matches. CDR3 sequence reads: CASRKTGGINQPQHF. In DNA form, the CDR3 reads TGTGCCAGCAGGAAGACAGGGGGCATCAATCAGCCCCAGCATTTT.

The rearrangement links TRBV7-2 to TRBJ2-2; no clear D gene. Trimming cost V 6 bases and J 4 bases, with 9 bases left between them. Germline CDR1 is SGHTA and CDR2 is FQGNSA. The CDR3 has 13 residues. This CDR3 reads CASRITVTGELFF. The CDR3 region has the DNA TGTGCCAGCAGGATTACAGTCACCGGGGAGCTGTTTTTT.

This clone occurred once. The rearrangement uses TRBV11-2 and TRBJ2-7; 11 bases line up with TRBD2. Germline lookup yields CDR1 SGHAT and CDR2 FQNNGV. With 5 bases clipped from V and 3 bases from J, the junction kept 9 bases outside the gene matches. This CDR3 is built from 16 residues. CDR3 in DNA: TGTGCCAGCAGCCCGTTAGCGGGAGGGGGGGTCTACGAGCAGTACTTC. It yields the protein CASSPLAGGGVYEQYF.

The table lists this clone with a few counts. The chain recombines TRBV7-9 with TRBJ1-6; TRBD1 is a possible D gene (6 bases). In germline, CDR1 is SEHNR, CDR2 FQNEAQ (reference sequence). With 5 bases removed from V and 5 bases from J, the gap between germline ends came to 10 bases. The CDR3 sequence is 14 residues long. CDR3 nucleotides: TGTGCCAGCAGCATAGGACAGAATAATTCACCCCTCCACTTT. Translation: CASSIGQNNSPLHF. The full variable domain, completed using reference TRBV7-9 and TRBJ1-6, is DTGVSQNPRHKITKRGQNVTFRCDPISEHNRLYWYRQTLGQGPEFLTYFQNEAQLEKSRLLSDRFSAERPKGSFSTLEIQRTEQGDSAMYLCASSIGQNNSPLHFGNGTRLTVT.

The chain employs TRBV6-5 and TRBJ1-1; a weak D match, TRBD1 (6 bases). The CDR3 is made up of 14 amino acids. Germline V gene lookup returns CDR1 MNHEY and CDR2 SVGAGI. The germline V and J ends were trimmed by 1 base and 4 bases, with 10 bases remaining between them. Here the CDR3 DNA reads TGTGCCAGCAGTTACTTAGGGGGGACCACTGAAGCTTTCTTT. Protein sequence: CASSYLGGTTEAFF.

This chain uses TRBV4-3 with TRBJ1-6, with 9 positions matching TRBD1. V shed 1 base and J 9 bases; nucleotides not matched to a gene: 7. The germline gives CDR1 LGHNA, CDR2 YSLEER. This CDR3 comprises 16 residues. The CDR3 DNA is TGCGCCAGCAGCCAAGCGATGGGACAGGGCCCTTCACCCCTCCACTTT. The encoded protein is CASSQAMGQGPSPLHF.

The genes are TRBV5-1 and TRBJ2-7; TRBD1 matches 7 bases. J gave up 0 bases and V 1 base, and 7 bases lay outside the gene matches. CDR3 length: 16 residues. The germline V gene has CDR1 SGHRS and CDR2 YFSETQ. The CDR3 bases are TGCGCCAGCAGCTTGCCTCAGACAGGGAACTCCTACGAGCAGTACTTC. Residues: CASSLPQTGNSYEQYF.

The V gene is TRBV20-1, the J gene TRBJ2-7, with no clear D. CDR1 is DFQATT and CDR2 is SNEGSKA in the germline V gene (reference sequence). Deletions cut 3 bases from V and 0 bases from J, with 6 bases between. The CDR3 contains 12 residues. CDR3 in amino acids: CSASGSSYEQYF. The CDR3 DNA is TGCAGTGCTAGTGGTTCCTCCTACGAGCAGTACTTC.

The chain is built from TRBV7-9 and TRBJ1-3, with a weak D call TRBD1 (5 bases). The CDR3 is 15 amino acids. V shed 4 bases and J shed 0 bases, with 10 bases lying between them. Germline V gene lookup returns CDR1 SEHNR and CDR2 FQNEAQ (reference sequence). CDR3 DNA: TGTGCCAGCAGCTGGGGGAGGAGCTCTGGAAACACCATATATTTT. This encodes CASSWGRSSGNTIYF.

The chain recombines TRBV18 with TRBJ2-7; 8 bases line up with TRBD1. This CDR3 region has 13 residues. V trimming: 8 bases; J trimming: 5 bases; junction bases outside the gene matches: 8. Per the germline V gene, CDR1 is KGHSH and CDR2 is LQKENI. CDR3 DNA sequence: TGTGCCAGCACCGGACAGGGCCAGAACGAGCAGTACTTC. This gives the protein CASTGQGQNEQYF.